The 11 T cell receptor beta chains presented below share a single source sample, sequenced in a study of CD8 T cells in ankylosing spondylitis. No antigen has been identified for these receptors. TCRdb fed the 5' RACE reads into MiXCR, producing one record per CDR3 protein. Of fewer than 450,000 distinct CDR3 sequences in the sample, about 15% were seen once. Points from the study as a whole: Ankylosing spondylitis blood appeared to be characterized by a TCR beta motif of several highly homologous variants.

Sequencing was carried out using blood, either unsorted or a sorted T cell fraction (not recorded which). The receptors were gathered from a male donor with ankylosing spondylitis.

The chain employs TRBV20-1 and TRBJ1-1; D not certain. V dropped 6 bases and J dropped 7 bases, with 12 bases sitting between them. The CDR3 spans 11 residues. Germline CDR1 DFQATT, CDR2 SNEGSKA (reference sequence). DNA of the CDR3: TGCAGTGCCCTATCTGGGATTGAAGCTTTCTTT. Protein sequence: CSALSGIEAFF.

The V gene is TRBV20-1, the J gene TRBJ1-6; 7 bases map to TRBD1. Germline CDR1 DFQATT, CDR2 SNEGSKA (reference sequence). Unmatched junction bases numbered 11, after V lost 6 bases and J lost 6 bases. The CDR3 sequence is 15 residues long. The CDR3: CSALPLQGRNSPLHF. The CDR3 DNA follows: TGCAGTGCCCTCCCCCTACAGGGGCGTAATTCACCCCTCCACTTT.

This chain joins TRBV7-9 and TRBJ2-1; 10 bases are shared with TRBD1. Germline CDR1 is SEHNR and CDR2 is FQNEAQ (reference sequence). This CDR3 is 15 amino acids long. The J segment lost 5 bases and the V segment lost 0 bases, leaving 1 base of the junction unmatched. The CDR3 sequence: CASSLAGQGNNEQFF. Here the CDR3 DNA reads TGTGCCAGCAGCTTAGCGGGACAGGGGAACAATGAGCAGTTCTTC.

The V call is TRBV15, the J call TRBJ1-4; D not resolved. CDR3 length: 14 residues. V lost 2 bases to trimming and J lost 8 bases, with 12 bases between them. Germline loops: CDR1 LNHNV, CDR2 YYDKDF (reference sequence). The CDR3 spells CATSRLTGREKLFF. Written as DNA, the CDR3 is TGTGCCACCAGCAGACTGACCGGCCGGGAAAAACTGTTTTTT.

J is TRBJ2-6 and V is TRBV7-3, with 11 nucleotides matching TRBD2. The CDR3 is made up of 21 amino acids. Germline trimming cut 2 bases from V and 1 base from J; bases unmatched to any gene: 13. Germline values: CDR1 SGHTA, CDR2 FQGTGA. CDR3 residues: CASSLPSPGLAEKSGANVLTF. The CDR3 region has the DNA TGTGCCAGCAGCTTACCGTCTCCGGGACTAGCGGAGAAGTCTGGGGCCAACGTCCTGACTTTC.

This clonotype has just a few counts. This chain connects TRBV6-1 to TRBJ2-1, with D perhaps matching TRBD2 (7 bases). The CDR3 covers 17 residues. V gave up 6 bases and J gave up 7 bases, with 25 bases separating them. Germline V gives CDR1 MNHNS, CDR2 SASEGT. The CDR3 nucleotides read TGTGCCAGCAGCAAAGGGGGGGGCCAACGGAGGGGAAATGAGCAGTTCTTC. Protein: CASSKGGGQRRGNEQFF.

This chain links TRBV3-1 with TRBJ1-3; 10 bases align to TRBD1. V shed 2 bases, J shed 3 bases, and the junction held 1 base outside the gene matches. Germline assignment: CDR1 LGHDT and CDR2 YNNKEL (reference sequence). The CDR3 length is 15 residues. The CDR3 spells CASSQRTGGGNTIYF. CDR3 nucleotides: TGTGCCAGCAGCCAACGGACAGGGGGTGGAAACACCATATATTTT. The full variable domain, with the rest looked up from reference TRBV3-1 and TRBJ1-3, is DTAVSQTPKYLVTQMGNDKSIKCEQNLGHDTMYWYKQDSKKFLKIMFSYNNKELIINETVPNRFSPKSPDKAHLNLHINSLELGDSAVYFCASSQRTGGGNTIYFGEGSWLTVV.

This clonotype was counted many times. The chain joins TRBV12-3 or TRBV12-4 to TRBJ1-1; 7 bases are a match to TRBD1. The CDR3 length is 14 residues. V was pared by 3 bases and J by 1 base, with 2 bases of the junction left unmatched. CDR3 in DNA: TGTGCCAGCAGTTTTGGGACAGCGAACACTGAAGCTTTCTTT. Translating gives CASSFGTANTEAFF.

This clonotype has only a few counts. The genes are TRBV30 and TRBJ1-2; D may be TRBD1 (6 bases). Trimming left V 8 bases short and J 2 bases short, with 15 bases between. CDR1 and CDR2 from the germline V gene are GTSNPN and SVGIG (reference sequence). The CDR3 sequence is 13 residues long. The CDR3 sequence: CARNTGQNYGYTF. CDR3 coding DNA: TGTGCCCGAAATACAGGGCAGAACTATGGCTACACCTTC.

The V gene is TRBV5-1, the J gene TRBJ2-1, with D unclear. The CDR3 contains 15 residues. V was cut by 4 bases and J by 3 bases, with 14 bases left in between. Germline CDR1 reads SGHRS; CDR2 reads YFSETQ. Here the CDR3 DNA reads TGCGCCAGCAGCGCCGGGTCAGTTAACTACAATGAGCAGTTCTTC. Protein: CASSAGSVNYNEQFF.

The rearrangement links TRBV9 to TRBJ1-2, with a tentative D call TRBD1 (5 bases). CDR3 length: 12 residues. Trimming left V 4 bases short and J 6 bases short, with 10 bases between. Per germline, CDR1 SGDLS and CDR2 YYNGEE. CDR3 nucleotides: TGTGCCAGCAGCTCGGGACTAAATGGCTACACCTTC. Protein product: CASSSGLNGYTF.